This T cell receptor (beta chain) appears in the sequencing data of a study of blood T cell repertoires in COVID-19. TCRdb's copy holds only in-frame clones and misses some; the assay was immunoSEQ multiplex PCR. The sample records 100,000 to 150,000 clones, around 90% being singletons. CDR1 and CDR2 (germline): LNHDA, SQIVND (reference sequence). Unmatched junction bases numbered 5, after V lost 7 bases and J lost 4 bases. The CDR3 runs to 13 residues. This chain joins TRBV19 and TRBJ1-1, with TRBD1 matching 8 bases. Material for sequencing was peripheral blood. This receptor was taken from a human donor in a cohort sampled during active COVID-19. The chain's CDR3 is CASTLTGATEAFF. Here the CDR3 DNA reads TGTGCCAGTACCTTGACAGGGGCCACTGAAGCTTTCTTT.